A selection of T cell receptor beta chains follows, all from one sample in a study of blood T cell repertoires in COVID-19. Profiling relied on immunoSEQ multiplex PCR, and the TCRdb table lists in-frame clones only, not all of them. Of some 150,000 clones in the sample, just over 85% were seen once. The material sequenced was peripheral blood. These receptors came from a man in his 70s with acute or convalescent COVID-19. CDR3s include the opening cysteine and the closing phenylalanine or tryptophan. Each record gives: CDR3 protein, CDR3 DNA, D gene, J gene, clone size, V gene. A D gene is named only where the DNA matches it firmly. The size field is filled for only some rows; it gives once, few, many or a size class.

CDR3aa: CSVEKQGSTDTQYF
CDR3nt: TGCAGCGTTGAAAAGCAGGGAAGCACAGATACGCAGTATTTT
d_gene: .
j_gene: TRBJ2-3
abundance: .
v_gene: TRBV29-1

CDR3aa: CASSPWTGGEPQHF
CDR3nt: TGCGCCAGCAGCCCCTGGACGGGGGGCGAGCCCCAGCATTTT
d_gene: .
j_gene: TRBJ1-5
abundance: .
v_gene: TRBV5-1

CDR3aa: CASRVGGLGTEAFF
CDR3nt: TGTGCCAGCAGAGTAGGGGGCTTGGGCACTGAAGCTTTCTTT
d_gene: TRBD1
j_gene: TRBJ1-1
abundance: .
v_gene: TRBV6-5

CDR3aa: CASSLAGQFQETQYF
CDR3nt: TGTGCCAGCAGCTTAGCGGGACAGTTCCAAGAGACCCAGTACTTC
d_gene: TRBD1
j_gene: TRBJ2-5
abundance: .
v_gene: TRBV7-2

CDR3aa: CASSHDRDGQPQHF
CDR3nt: TGTGCCAGCAGCCACGACAGGGACGGTCAGCCCCAGCATTTT
d_gene: TRBD1
j_gene: TRBJ1-5
abundance: .
v_gene: TRBV27

CDR3aa: CASSQASGRASETQYF
CDR3nt: TGTGCCAGCAGCCAAGCTAGCGGGAGGGCATCGGAGACCCAGTACTTC
d_gene: TRBD2
j_gene: TRBJ2-5
abundance: .
v_gene: TRBV3-1/TRBV3-2

CDR3aa: CASSTPEGSTEAFF
CDR3nt: TGCGCCAGCAGCACTCCGGAGGGCAGCACTGAAGCTTTCTTT
d_gene: .
j_gene: TRBJ1-1
abundance: .
v_gene: TRBV5-1

CDR3aa: CASSLSGGRAEAFF
CDR3nt: TGTGCCAGCAGTTTATCCGGGGGGCGGGCTGAAGCTTTCTTT
d_gene: .
j_gene: TRBJ1-1
abundance: once
v_gene: TRBV28

CDR3aa: CASTREGNQPQHF
CDR3nt: TGTGCCAGCACCCGGGAGGGCAATCAGCCCCAGCATTTT
d_gene: .
j_gene: TRBJ1-5
abundance: .
v_gene: TRBV7-9

CDR3aa: CSVEVRDRGEKLFF
CDR3nt: TGCAGCGTTGAAGTCCGGGACAGGGGTGAAAAACTGTTTTTT
d_gene: TRBD1
j_gene: TRBJ1-4
abundance: .
v_gene: TRBV29-1

CDR3aa: CASSIRTGGTEAFF
CDR3nt: TGTGCCAGTAGTATCCGGACAGGGGGGACTGAAGCTTTCTTT
d_gene: TRBD1
j_gene: TRBJ1-1
abundance: .
v_gene: TRBV19

CDR3aa: CASTLQRLAGETQYF
CDR3nt: TGTGCCAGCACCTTACAGAGGCTAGCGGGAGAGACCCAGTACTTC
d_gene: TRBD2
j_gene: TRBJ2-5
abundance: .
v_gene: TRBV6-6

CDR3aa: CASSDGTRAEAFF
CDR3nt: TGTGCCAGCAGTGACGGGACAAGGGCTGAAGCTTTCTTT
d_gene: .
j_gene: TRBJ1-1
abundance: .
v_gene: TRBV27

CDR3aa: CASSIVPGQGNEKLFF
CDR3nt: TGTGCCAGTAGTATAGTTCCGGGACAGGGGAATGAAAAACTGTTTTTT
d_gene: TRBD1
j_gene: TRBJ1-4
abundance: .
v_gene: TRBV19

CDR3aa: CASSSTLTYTQYF
CDR3nt: TGCGCCAGCAGCTCGACGTTGACATATACGCAGTATTTT
d_gene: .
j_gene: TRBJ2-3
abundance: .
v_gene: TRBV5-1

CDR3aa: CASSESSVSNEKLFF
CDR3nt: TGTGCCAGCAGTGAAAGTAGTGTATCTAATGAAAAACTGTTTTTT
d_gene: .
j_gene: TRBJ1-4
abundance: .
v_gene: TRBV25-1

CDR3aa: CATSDSSGVGNEQFF
CDR3nt: TGTGCCACCAGTGACTCTAGCGGGGTGGGCAATGAGCAGTTCTTC
d_gene: TRBD2
j_gene: TRBJ2-1
abundance: .
v_gene: TRBV24-1

CDR3aa: CASTSSHTGYTF
CDR3nt: TGTGCCAGCACCTCGTCGCACACTGGCTACACCTTC
d_gene: .
j_gene: TRBJ1-2
abundance: .
v_gene: TRBV28

CDR3aa: CASSLAGTGGGRGYTF
CDR3nt: TGTGCCAGCAGCTTAGCCGGGACAGGGGGTGGGAGAGGCTACACCTTC
d_gene: TRBD1
j_gene: TRBJ1-2
abundance: .
v_gene: TRBV11-2

CDR3aa: CASSVGLGTEQFF
CDR3nt: TGTGCCAGCAGCGTAGGACTAGGAACTGAGCAGTTCTTC
d_gene: .
j_gene: TRBJ2-1
abundance: few
v_gene: TRBV9

CDR3aa: CASSYQAGGGTDTQYF
CDR3nt: TGTGCCAGCAGTTACCAAGCGGGAGGAGGCACAGATACGCAGTATTTT
d_gene: TRBD2
j_gene: TRBJ2-3
abundance: few
v_gene: TRBV6-2/TRBV6-3

CDR3aa: CASSFDRHTGELFF
CDR3nt: TGTGCCAGCAGTTTCGACAGGCACACCGGGGAGCTGTTTTTT
d_gene: .
j_gene: TRBJ2-2
abundance: .
v_gene: TRBV27

CDR3aa: CASSFAGGAGANVLTF
CDR3nt: TGTGCCAGCAGCTTCGCAGGAGGGGCTGGGGCCAACGTCCTGACTTTC
d_gene: .
j_gene: TRBJ2-6
abundance: few
v_gene: TRBV7-9

CDR3aa: CASRRTGFSYEQYF
CDR3nt: TGTGCCAGCAGAAGGACAGGGTTCTCCTACGAGCAGTACTTC
d_gene: TRBD1
j_gene: TRBJ2-7
abundance: .
v_gene: TRBV6-5

CDR3aa: CASSYSSSPGGSYYEQYF
CDR3nt: TGTGCCAGCAGTTACTCGTCCTCGCCAGGGGGGTCCTACTACGAGCAGTACTTC
d_gene: .
j_gene: TRBJ2-7
abundance: .
v_gene: TRBV6-2/TRBV6-3

CDR3aa: CAISDRTGERETQYF
CDR3nt: TGTGCCATCAGTGACCGGACAGGGGAGAGGGAGACCCAGTACTTC
d_gene: TRBD1
j_gene: TRBJ2-5
abundance: .
v_gene: TRBV10-3

CDR3aa: CASSNLQGETQYF
CDR3nt: TGTGCCAGTAGTAATCTACAGGGGGAGACCCAGTACTTC
d_gene: TRBD1
j_gene: TRBJ2-5
abundance: .
v_gene: TRBV19

CDR3aa: CASSSQVNLSYTF
CDR3nt: TGTGCCAGCAGCTCCCAGGTGAATTTAAGCTACACCTTC
d_gene: .
j_gene: TRBJ1-2
abundance: .
v_gene: TRBV5-4

CDR3aa: CASSNQGDTQYF
CDR3nt: TGCGCCAGCAGCAACCAGGGGGACACGCAGTATTTT
d_gene: TRBD1
j_gene: TRBJ2-3
abundance: .
v_gene: TRBV5-1

CDR3aa: CASSFLAGISYEQYF
CDR3nt: TGTGCCAGCAGCTTCCTAGCGGGGATCTCCTACGAGCAGTACTTC
d_gene: TRBD2
j_gene: TRBJ2-7
abundance: once
v_gene: TRBV7-2

CDR3aa: CASSIPGGWQTQYF
CDR3nt: TGTGCCAGTAGTATACCAGGGGGCTGGCAGACCCAGTACTTC
d_gene: TRBD1
j_gene: TRBJ2-5
abundance: .
v_gene: TRBV19

CDR3aa: CASSDPAGGDHNTQYF
CDR3nt: TGTGCCAGCAGCGATCCAGCGGGGGGGGATCATAATACGCAGTATTTT
d_gene: TRBD2
j_gene: TRBJ2-3
abundance: .
v_gene: TRBV5-8

CDR3aa: CASSLGTGNTEAFF
CDR3nt: TGTGCCAGCAGCTTAGGGACAGGGAACACTGAAGCTTTCTTT
d_gene: TRBD1
j_gene: TRBJ1-1
abundance: .
v_gene: TRBV11-2

CDR3aa: CASSLSREGYYEQYF
CDR3nt: TGTGCCAGCAGCTTATCCCGGGAGGGATACTACGAGCAGTACTTC
d_gene: TRBD2
j_gene: TRBJ2-7
abundance: .
v_gene: TRBV11-2

CDR3aa: CASRSGSTDTQYF
CDR3nt: TGTGCCAGCAGGAGCGGGAGCACAGATACGCAGTATTTT
d_gene: .
j_gene: TRBJ2-3
abundance: .
v_gene: TRBV5-4

CDR3aa: CASSLTVQETQYF
CDR3nt: TGTGCCAGCAGCTTGACAGTGCAAGAGACCCAGTACTTC
d_gene: .
j_gene: TRBJ2-5
abundance: .
v_gene: TRBV7-3

CDR3aa: CASSSGGGEQYF
CDR3nt: TGTGCCAGCAGTTCAGGCGGGGGCGAGCAGTACTTC
d_gene: TRBD2
j_gene: TRBJ2-7
abundance: .
v_gene: TRBV6-5

CDR3aa: CASSQDAATGIGAFF
CDR3nt: TGTGCCAGCAGCCAAGATGCGGCCACAGGAATTGGAGCTTTCTTT
d_gene: .
j_gene: TRBJ1-1
abundance: .
v_gene: TRBV4-2

CDR3aa: CASSSTTGVTEAFF
CDR3nt: TGTGCCAGCAGTTCAACGACAGGGGTCACTGAAGCTTTCTTT
d_gene: TRBD1
j_gene: TRBJ1-1
abundance: .
v_gene: TRBV6-5

CDR3aa: CASSLERRQETQYF
CDR3nt: TGCGCCAGCAGCTTGGAAAGGAGACAAGAGACCCAGTACTTC
d_gene: .
j_gene: TRBJ2-5
abundance: .
v_gene: TRBV5-1

CDR3aa: CASSGAETQYF
CDR3nt: TGTGCCAGTAGTGGGGCGGAGACCCAGTACTTC
d_gene: .
j_gene: TRBJ2-5
abundance: .
v_gene: TRBV19

CDR3aa: CASSLYTGSGNQPQHF
CDR3nt: TGTGCCAGCAGTCTATATACAGGGAGCGGCAATCAGCCCCAGCATTTT
d_gene: .
j_gene: TRBJ1-5
abundance: few
v_gene: TRBV5-8

CDR3aa: CASSQDGGSGTSTDTQYF
CDR3nt: TGTGCCAGCAGCCAAGATGGAGGGTCAGGAACTAGCACAGATACGCAGTATTTT
d_gene: .
j_gene: TRBJ2-3
abundance: .
v_gene: TRBV3-1/TRBV3-2